The 5 T cell receptor beta chains reported below all come from one sample, sequenced in a study of cytomegalovirus exposure and HLA in healthy donors. PCR employed 60 Vbeta and 13 Jbeta primers. Using immunoSEQ multiplex PCR, the repertoire was profiled, and TCRdb retains in-frame clones only, with some absent. The sample lists about 150,000 clones; about 75% were seen once. Sequenced sample: PBMCs. The receptors come from a woman in her twenties or thirties in good health and CMV-seronegative.

The rearrangement joins TRBV19 to TRBJ1-3; no definite D call. V dropped 6 bases and J dropped 0 bases, with 9 bases sitting between them. This CDR3 has 14 amino acids. Germline lookup yields CDR1 LNHDA and CDR2 SQIVND (reference sequence). The CDR3 DNA sequence: TGTGCCAGTAGAACACCTTACTCTGGAAACACCATATATTTT. Translated, it gives CASRTPYSGNTIYF.

This clone was seen a single time. The gene calls are TRBV18 and TRBJ1-5; 7 nucleotides agree with TRBD1. The CDR3 extends over 16 amino acids. V lost 6 bases, J lost 2 bases, and 10 bases stayed unmatched. Looked up from germline, CDR1 is KGHSH and CDR2 is LQKENI. The DNA for the CDR3 is TGTGCCAGCTCTCTGAGGACAGGTACACGCAATCAGCCCCAGCATTTT. It specifies CASSLRTGTRNQPQHF.

The genes are TRBV6-5 and TRBJ1-1; perhaps TRBD1 as D (5 bases). CDR1 and CDR2 (germline): MNHEY, SVGAGI. The V gene lost 6 bases and the J gene lost 1 base, with 15 bases spanning the gap. There are 15 residues in the CDR3. Here the CDR3 DNA reads TGTGCCAGCAGCCTTTCCCGAAGGGGGAACACTGAAGCTTTCTTT. This sequence encodes CASSLSRRGNTEAFF.

This chain connects TRBV5-6 to TRBJ1-2; D gene unclear. The V end lost 1 base, the J end lost 4 bases, and 17 bases lay between the germline ends. The CDR3 spans 16 residues. From germline, CDR1 is SGHDT and CDR2 YYEEEE. The CDR3 DNA is TGTGCCAGCAGCTTGCTCGGACGGAGGAATAGCTATGGCTACACCTTC. Its protein is CASSLLGRRNSYGYTF. Based on the CDR3 plus reference TRBV5-6 and TRBJ1-2, the full variable domain is DAGVTQSPTHLIKTRGQQVTLRCSPKSGHDTVSWYQQALGQGPQFIFQYYEEEERQRGNFPDRFSGHQFPNYSSELNVNALLLGDSALYLCASSLLGRRNSYGYTFGSGTRLTVV.

The chain has TRBV27 and TRBJ2-7, with D maybe TRBD2 (6 bases). Germline CDR1 is MNHEY and CDR2 is SMNVEV (reference sequence). The ends were cut back, 6 bases at V and 3 bases at J, with 18 bases in the middle. CDR3 size: 15 residues. In DNA form, the CDR3 reads TGTGCCAGCAGAGAGGCGGGGTCGTTGGGCTACGAGCAGTACTTC. This encodes CASREAGSLGYEQYF.